The clone carrying this T cell receptor (beta chain) was counted between two and nine times. Enrolment of Seattle patients took place during active infection, and they were followed longitudinally. The record originates from a study of blood T cell repertoires in COVID-19. About the research overall: Samples of COVID-19 (acute and convalescent) were obtained from the United States, Italy and Spain. T cells, B-cell-depleted T cells, or PBMCs provided the cDNA or gDNA that served as material.

Trimming at V came to 5 bases and at J to 6 bases, leaving 6 bases not matched to a gene. This CDR3 is built from 14 residues. Germline-derived CDR1 and CDR2 are SGHKS and YYEKEE (reference sequence). As processed by the authors: Nucleated cell counts were estimated from reference gene primer amplification. Some clones are missing from TCRdb's copy, which holds only in-frame ones; the method was immunoSEQ multiplex PCR. The D gene and trimming were derived from the DNA, and the V and J assignments and clone size from that table. This sample has 77,000 or so clones, with 83% found just once. This receptor was taken from a man in his thirties or forties with COVID-19, enrolled during active disease. Sequenced sample: peripheral blood. The chain uses TRBV5-5 and TRBJ2-4, with TRBD2 matching 9 bases. The CDR3 DNA sequence: TGTGCCAGCAGTTCGACTAGCGGATTAAACATTCAGTACTTC. It encodes CASSSTSGLNIQYF. Using reference TRBV5-5 and TRBJ2-4 for the parts outside the CDR3, the full variable domain is DAGVTQSPTHLIKTRGQQVTLRCSPISGHKSVSWYQQVLGQGPQFIFQYYEKEERGRGNFPDRFSARQFPNYSSELNVNALLLGDSALYLCASSSTSGLNIQYFGAGTRLSVL.